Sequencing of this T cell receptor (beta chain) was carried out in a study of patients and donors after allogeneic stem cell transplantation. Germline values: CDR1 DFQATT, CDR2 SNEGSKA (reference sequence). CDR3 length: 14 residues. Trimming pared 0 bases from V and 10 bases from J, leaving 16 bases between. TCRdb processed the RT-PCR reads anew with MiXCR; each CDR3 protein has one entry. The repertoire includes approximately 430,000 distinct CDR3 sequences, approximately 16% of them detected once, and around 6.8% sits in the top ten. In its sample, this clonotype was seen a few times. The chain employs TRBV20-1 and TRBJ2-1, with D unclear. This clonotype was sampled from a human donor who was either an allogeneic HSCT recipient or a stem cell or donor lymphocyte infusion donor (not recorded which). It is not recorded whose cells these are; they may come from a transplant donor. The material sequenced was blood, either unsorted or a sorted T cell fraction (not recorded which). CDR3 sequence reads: CSARDLGSAPEQFF. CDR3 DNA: TGCAGTGCTAGAGATCTGGGGTCCGCGCCCGAGCAGTTCTTC.